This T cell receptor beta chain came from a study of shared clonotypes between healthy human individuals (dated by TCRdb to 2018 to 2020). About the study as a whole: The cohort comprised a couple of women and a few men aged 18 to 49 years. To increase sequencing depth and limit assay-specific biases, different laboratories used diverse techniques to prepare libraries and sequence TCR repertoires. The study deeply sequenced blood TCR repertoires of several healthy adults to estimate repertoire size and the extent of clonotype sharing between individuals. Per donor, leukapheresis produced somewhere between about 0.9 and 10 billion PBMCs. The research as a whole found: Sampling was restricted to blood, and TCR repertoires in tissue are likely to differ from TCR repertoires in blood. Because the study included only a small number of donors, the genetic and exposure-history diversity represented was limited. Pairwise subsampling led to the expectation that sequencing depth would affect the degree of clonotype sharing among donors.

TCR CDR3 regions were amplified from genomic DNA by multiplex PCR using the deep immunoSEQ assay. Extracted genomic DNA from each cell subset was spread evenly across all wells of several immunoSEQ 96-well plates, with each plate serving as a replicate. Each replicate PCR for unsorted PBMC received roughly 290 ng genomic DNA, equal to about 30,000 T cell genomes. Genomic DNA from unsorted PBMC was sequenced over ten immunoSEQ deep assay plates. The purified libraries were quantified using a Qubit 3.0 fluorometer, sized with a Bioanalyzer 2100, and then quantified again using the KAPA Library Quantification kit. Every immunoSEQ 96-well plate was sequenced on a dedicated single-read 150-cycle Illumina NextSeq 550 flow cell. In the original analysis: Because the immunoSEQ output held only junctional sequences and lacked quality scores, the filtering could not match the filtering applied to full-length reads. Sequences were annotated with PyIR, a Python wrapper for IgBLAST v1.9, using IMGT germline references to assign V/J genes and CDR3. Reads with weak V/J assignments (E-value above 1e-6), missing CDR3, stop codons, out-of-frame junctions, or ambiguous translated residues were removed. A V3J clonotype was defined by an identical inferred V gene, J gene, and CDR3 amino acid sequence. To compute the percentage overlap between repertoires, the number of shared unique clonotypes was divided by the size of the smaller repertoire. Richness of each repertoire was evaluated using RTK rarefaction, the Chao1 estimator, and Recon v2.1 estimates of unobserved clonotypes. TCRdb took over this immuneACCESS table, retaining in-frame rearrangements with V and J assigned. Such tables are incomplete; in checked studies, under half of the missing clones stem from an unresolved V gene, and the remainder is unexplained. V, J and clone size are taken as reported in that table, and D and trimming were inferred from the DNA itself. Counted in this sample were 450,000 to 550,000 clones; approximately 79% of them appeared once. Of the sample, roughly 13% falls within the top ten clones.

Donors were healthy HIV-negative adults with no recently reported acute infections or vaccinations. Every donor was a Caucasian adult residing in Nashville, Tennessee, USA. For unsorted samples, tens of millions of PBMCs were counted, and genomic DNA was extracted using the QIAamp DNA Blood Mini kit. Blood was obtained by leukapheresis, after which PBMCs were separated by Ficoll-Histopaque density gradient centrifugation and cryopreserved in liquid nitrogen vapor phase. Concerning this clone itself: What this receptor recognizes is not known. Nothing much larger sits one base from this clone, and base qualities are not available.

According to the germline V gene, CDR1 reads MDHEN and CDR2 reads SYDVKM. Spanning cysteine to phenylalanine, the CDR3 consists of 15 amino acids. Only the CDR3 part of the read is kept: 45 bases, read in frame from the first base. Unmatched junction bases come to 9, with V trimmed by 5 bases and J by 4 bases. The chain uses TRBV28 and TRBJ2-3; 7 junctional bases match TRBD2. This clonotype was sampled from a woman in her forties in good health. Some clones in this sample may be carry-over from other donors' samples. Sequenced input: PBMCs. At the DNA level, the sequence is TGTGCCAGCAGTCCCCTAGCGGTGATAGCAGATACGCAGTATTTT. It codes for CASSPLAVIADTQYF.